The sequence of this TCR beta chain was determined in a study of sequential checkpoint blockade in melanoma. Study-wide background: First-line arms were nivolumab then ipilimumab, or the reverse, randomized 1:1. Each arm's sequence ended with maintenance nivolumab.

The method was immunoSEQ multiplex PCR; TCRdb's version includes in-frame clones alone and lacks a portion of them. The repertoire holds over 15,000 clones, with 65% to 75% as singletons. Regarding treatment: randomized to nivolumab then ipilimumab (arm A) or the reverse (arm B). The CDR3 runs to 15 residues. CDR1 is SGHNT and CDR2 is YYREEE in the germline V gene (reference sequence). The V gene lost 4 bases and the J gene lost 1 base, with 13 bases spanning the gap. The sequence came from a human donor with melanoma. Sequenced here: CD8+ T cells sorted from blood (inferred from file names), sampled from a patient given nivolumab and ipilimumab in sequence. The chain combines TRBV5-4 with TRBJ2-3, with D unresolved. In DNA, the CDR3 is TGTGCCAGCAGCCGACTGGAGTCTGGCACAGATACGCAGTATTTT. Its translation is CASSRLESGTDTQYF.